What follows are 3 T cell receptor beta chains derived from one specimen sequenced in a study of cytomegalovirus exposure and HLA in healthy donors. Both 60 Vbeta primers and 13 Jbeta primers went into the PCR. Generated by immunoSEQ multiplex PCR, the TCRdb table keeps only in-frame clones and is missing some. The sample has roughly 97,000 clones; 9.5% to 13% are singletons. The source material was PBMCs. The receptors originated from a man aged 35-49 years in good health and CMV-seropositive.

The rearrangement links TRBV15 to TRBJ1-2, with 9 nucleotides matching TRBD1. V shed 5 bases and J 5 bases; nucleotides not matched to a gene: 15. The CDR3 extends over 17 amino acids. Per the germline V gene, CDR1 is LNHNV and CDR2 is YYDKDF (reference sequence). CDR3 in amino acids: CATSWPGEDRGWYGYTF. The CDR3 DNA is TGTGCCACCAGCTGGCCTGGGGAGGACAGGGGATGGTATGGCTACACCTTC.

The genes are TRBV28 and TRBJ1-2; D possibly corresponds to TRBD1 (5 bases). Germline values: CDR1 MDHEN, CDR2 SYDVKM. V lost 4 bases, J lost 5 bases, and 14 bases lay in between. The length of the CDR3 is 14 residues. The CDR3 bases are TGTGCCAGCAGTTACCGGACACCTATTTATGGCTACACCTTC. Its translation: CASSYRTPIYGYTF.

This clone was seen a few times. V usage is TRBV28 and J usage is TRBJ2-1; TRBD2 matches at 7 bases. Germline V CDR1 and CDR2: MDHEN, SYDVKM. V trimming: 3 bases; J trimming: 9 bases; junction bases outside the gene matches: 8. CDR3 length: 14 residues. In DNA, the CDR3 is TGTGCCAGCAGTTTCTCTAGCGGAAGTGGTGAGCAGTTCTTC. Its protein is CASSFSSGSGEQFF.